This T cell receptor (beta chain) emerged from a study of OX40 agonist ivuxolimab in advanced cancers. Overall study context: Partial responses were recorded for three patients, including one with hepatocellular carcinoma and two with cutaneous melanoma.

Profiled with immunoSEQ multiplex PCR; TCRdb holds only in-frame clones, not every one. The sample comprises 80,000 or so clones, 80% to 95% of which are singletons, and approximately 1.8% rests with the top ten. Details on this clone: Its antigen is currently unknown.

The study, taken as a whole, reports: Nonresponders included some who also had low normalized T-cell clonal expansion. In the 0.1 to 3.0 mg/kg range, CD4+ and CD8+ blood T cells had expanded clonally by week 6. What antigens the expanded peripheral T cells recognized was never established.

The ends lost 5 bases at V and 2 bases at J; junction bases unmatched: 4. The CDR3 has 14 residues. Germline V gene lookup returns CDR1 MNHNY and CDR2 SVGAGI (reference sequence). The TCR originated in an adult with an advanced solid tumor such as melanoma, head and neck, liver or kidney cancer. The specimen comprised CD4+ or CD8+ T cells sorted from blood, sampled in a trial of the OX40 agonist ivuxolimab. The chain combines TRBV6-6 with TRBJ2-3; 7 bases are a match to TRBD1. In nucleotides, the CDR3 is TGTGCCAGCAGTAGGACAGGACTCACAGATACGCAGTATTTT. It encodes CASSRTGLTDTQYF.